This TCR beta chain derives from a study of blood T cell repertoires in COVID-19. About the research overall: Samples of COVID-19 (acute and convalescent) were obtained from the United States, Italy and Spain. From T cells, B-cell-depleted T cells, or PBMCs came the material, which was cDNA or gDNA.

The repertoire was sequenced with immunoSEQ multiplex PCR; TCRdb's copy has only in-frame clones and lacks some. The data show 100,000 to 150,000 clones, roughly 90% seen once. Germline lookup yields CDR1 LNHDA and CDR2 SQIVND (reference sequence). V dropped 5 bases and J dropped 4 bases, with 11 bases sitting between them. This CDR3 has 14 residues. Sequenced material: peripheral blood. The clonotype comes from a man aged 50 to 59 with active or convalescent COVID-19. The rearrangement links TRBV19 to TRBJ1-4, with D perhaps TRBD1 (6 bases). In nucleotides, the CDR3 is TGTGCCAGTAGTCCGACAGGATTTAATGAAAAACTGTTTTTT. Amino acids: CASSPTGFNEKLFF. The full variable domain, completed using reference TRBV19 and TRBJ1-4, is DGGITQSPKYLFRKEGQNVTLSCEQNLNHDAMYWYRQDPGQGLRLIYYSQIVNDFQKGDIAEGYSVSREKKESFPLTVTSAQKNPTAFYLCASSPTGFNEKLFFGSGTQLSVL.